These 10 T cell receptor beta chains originate from one sample sequenced in a study of cytomegalovirus exposure and HLA in healthy donors. With 60 Vbeta and 13 Jbeta primers, the PCR was carried out. Sequenced by immunoSEQ multiplex PCR; TCRdb stores in-frame clones only, minus some. The sample contains about 180,000 clones, 75% to 85% of which appear only once. Sequencing was carried out using PBMCs. These receptors were taken from a man aged 18 to 30 in good health and CMV-seronegative.

The chain links TRBV11-2 to TRBJ1-3; D not resolved. V lost 3 bases and J lost 4, with 4 bases in between. Germline V gene sequence: CDR1 SGHAT, CDR2 FQNNGV. The CDR3 loop spans 12 amino acids. CDR3 DNA sequence: TGTGCCAGCAGCTTGAGGGGAAACACCATATATTTT. Encoded protein: CASSLRGNTIYF. Combining the CDR3 with reference TRBV11-2 and TRBJ1-3 gives the whole variable domain EAGVAQSPRYKIIEKRQSVAFWCNPISGHATLYWYQQILGQGPKLLIQFQNNGVVDDSQLPKDRFSAERLKGVDSTLKIQPAKLEDSAVYLCASSLRGNTIYFGEGSWLTVV.

This clone has only one observation. The V and J genes are TRBV6-1 and TRBJ2-5; no firm D call. The germline V gene encodes CDR1 MNHNS and CDR2 SASEGT. This CDR3 comprises 14 residues. Trimming took off 2 bases at V and 1 base at J, with 8 bases between the two ends. The CDR3, as DNA: TGTGCCAGCAGTGAAACGGCAGGCCAAGAGACCCAGTACTTC. This gives the protein CASSETAGQETQYF.

CDR3 nucleotide sequence: TGTGCCAGCAGCTGGGGACTATTAGACACAGATACGCAGTATTTT. Its translation is CASSWGLLDTDTQYF. This rearrangement joins TRBV5-6 to TRBJ2-3, with TRBD2 matching over 7 bases. The V gene's germline CDR1 is SGHDT and CDR2 YYEEEE. The V segment lost 3 bases and the J segment 2 bases; nucleotides outside the gene matches: 6. This CDR3 spans 15 amino acids.

There are a few counts of this clone. The V gene is TRBV7-6, the J gene TRBJ2-2, with D possibly TRBD2 on 6 matching bases. CDR1 and CDR2 from the germline V gene are SGHVS and FNYEAQ. V lost 5 bases, J lost 8 bases, and 15 bases lay in between. The CDR3 consists of 14 residues. The CDR3 spells CASSRGPGGGELFF. The CDR3, as DNA: TGTGCCAGCAGCCGTGGGCCCGGGGGAGGGGAGCTGTTTTTT.

This chain uses TRBV6-1 with TRBJ1-1, with D possibly TRBD1 on 5 matching bases. The CDR3 consists of 14 residues. Trimming left V 3 bases short and J 2 bases short, with 10 bases between. Germline V gene sequence: CDR1 MNHNS, CDR2 SASEGT. DNA of the CDR3: TGTGCCAGCAGTGACCCGACAGTTAACACTGAAGCTTTCTTT. Translation: CASSDPTVNTEAFF.

The chain employs TRBV9 and TRBJ2-1, with D perhaps matching TRBD2 (5 bases). V dropped 0 bases and J dropped 6 bases, with 16 bases sitting between them. This CDR3 has 16 amino acids. CDR1 is SGDLS, CDR2 YYNGEE, per germline. CDR3 bases: TGTGCCAGCAGCGTAGAGGTGCGGGCAATCCCCAATGAGCAGTTCTTC. As protein: CASSVEVRAIPNEQFF. The full variable domain, completed using reference TRBV9 and TRBJ2-1, is DSGVTQTPKHLITATGQRVTLRCSPRSGDLSVYWYQQSLDQGLQFLIQYYNGEERAKGNILERFSAQQFPDLHSELNLSSLELGDSALYFCASSVEVRAIPNEQFFGPGTRLTVL.

This chain connects TRBV28 to TRBJ1-1; 8 bases line up with TRBD1. The V gene end was trimmed by 6 bases and the J gene end by 9 bases; junction bases not matched to a gene: 6. CDR1 is MDHEN, CDR2 SYDVKM, per germline. The CDR3 loop spans 12 amino acids. CDR3 nucleotide sequence: TGTGCCAGCAGCTCGGGACAGGAGCAAGCTTTCTTT. It yields the protein CASSSGQEQAFF.

The J gene is TRBJ2-7, the V gene TRBV11-1, with 13 bases that match TRBD2. V gave up 3 bases and J gave up 3 bases; unmatched junction bases: 8. Germline assignment: CDR1 SGHAT and CDR2 FQDESV (reference sequence). CDR3 length: 17 amino acids. This CDR3 reads CASSLRLAGGWGYEQYF. CDR3 nucleotides: TGTGCCAGCAGCTTGCGACTAGCGGGAGGATGGGGCTACGAGCAGTACTTC.

The V call is TRBV9, the J call TRBJ2-7; the D gene is possibly TRBD1 (5 bases). Germline V gene data show CDR1 as SGDLS and CDR2 as YYNGEE. Trimming removed 5 bases at V and 7 bases at J, with 16 bases between. This CDR3 is 13 amino acids long. CDR3 DNA: TGTGCCAGCAGTCCTAAGTGGGCAGGGGAGCAGTACTTC. Residues: CASSPKWAGEQYF.

This clone turned up a few times. V is TRBV29-1 and J is TRBJ1-1, with D perhaps TRBD1 (5 bases). There are 13 residues in the CDR3. V lost 6 bases, J lost 5 bases, and 16 bases lay in between. CDR1 is SQVTM, CDR2 ANQGSEA, per germline. The DNA for the CDR3 is TGCAGCGTAACCCAGGGTCTTGGGACTGAAGCTTTCTTT. This encodes CSVTQGLGTEAFF. The full variable domain, in which reference TRBV29-1 and TRBJ1-1 provide the parts outside the CDR3, is SAVISQKPSRDICQRGTSLTIQCQVDSQVTMMFWYRQQPGQSLTLIATANQGSEATYESGFVIDKFPISRPNLTFSTLTVSNMSPEDSSIYLCSVTQGLGTEAFFGQGTRLTVV.